A single sample is the source of the 27 T cell receptor beta chains below, sequenced in a study of T cell changes during pregnancy in multiple sclerosis. Sequencing was performed with immunoSEQ multiplex PCR; in TCRdb, only in-frame clones are kept and a portion is missing. Of under 20,000 clones in the sample, about 88% are singletons; the top ten hold about 7.5%. Sample: CD8+ T cells from peripheral blood mononuclear cells, taken in the second trimester of pregnancy. The receptors shown here come from a female donor in good health, enrolled as a control in a pregnancy study.

The rearrangement links TRBV6-4 to TRBJ2-2; TRBD2 might be the D (6 bases). This CDR3 is 15 amino acids long. Germline V gives CDR1 MRHNA, CDR2 SNTAGT. Trimming cost V 0 bases and J 3 bases, with 8 bases left between them. CDR3 region: CASSDSGGYTGELFF. The DNA for the CDR3 is TGTGCCAGCAGTGACTCGGGGGGATACACCGGGGAGCTGTTTTTT.

This chain joins TRBV5-6 and TRBJ2-7; D is uncertain. The V end was cut by 2 bases, the J end by 4 bases, with 7 bases between. The germline gives CDR1 SGHDT, CDR2 YYEEEE. CDR3 length equals 12 residues. The CDR3 bases are TGTGCCAGCAGCTTTCAGGATTACGAGCAGTACTTC. It specifies CASSFQDYEQYF.

The chain recombines TRBV6-4 with TRBJ1-4, with TRBD1 matching 10 bases. V shed 7 bases, J shed 0 bases, and the junction held 14 bases outside the gene matches. Germline CDR1 MRHNA, CDR2 SNTAGT. The CDR3 consists of 19 residues. CDR3 sequence: CASTESLTGGSTTNEKLFF. The CDR3 DNA is TGTGCCAGCACCGAATCCTTGACAGGGGGCTCCACAACTAATGAAAAACTGTTTTTT.

This chain connects TRBV29-1 to TRBJ2-1; perhaps TRBD2 as D (5 bases). Trimming left V 6 bases short and J 0 bases short, with 15 bases between. The CDR3 has 15 residues. CDR1 is SQVTM, CDR2 ANQGSEA, per germline. The chain's CDR3 is CSVPGLGFSYNEQFF. CDR3 in DNA: TGCAGCGTGCCCGGACTTGGATTCTCCTACAATGAGCAGTTCTTC.

V gene TRBV15 combines with J gene TRBJ2-5, with D unresolved. The CDR3 has 13 amino acids. V was clipped by 4 bases and J by 4 bases, with 10 bases between them. Germline CDR1 LNHNV, CDR2 YYDKDF (reference sequence). The CDR3 protein is CATSTTRVETQYF. The CDR3 coding sequence is TGTGCCACCAGCACGACTCGGGTAGAGACCCAGTACTTC.

V is TRBV7-9 and J is TRBJ1-2, with 10 bases that match TRBD1. The CDR3 runs to 14 residues. In germline, CDR1 is SEHNR, CDR2 FQNEAQ (reference sequence). V dropped 5 bases and J dropped 4; count of bases not matched to a gene: 4. The CDR3 region is CASSGQGGVYGYTF. CDR3 bases: TGTGCCAGCAGCGGACAGGGGGGGGTCTATGGCTACACCTTC. Based on the CDR3 plus reference TRBV7-9 and TRBJ1-2, the full variable domain is DTGVSQNPRHKITKRGQNVTFRCDPISEHNRLYWYRQTLGQGPEFLTYFQNEAQLEKSRLLSDRFSAERPKGSFSTLEIQRTEQGDSAMYLCASSGQGGVYGYTFGSGTRLTVV.

The rearrangement joins TRBV27 to TRBJ2-7, with 8 bases identical to TRBD1. Germline CDR1 MNHEY, CDR2 SMNVEV (reference sequence). The CDR3 is 14 residues long. Trimming cost V 2 bases and J 7 bases; bases outside gene matches: 7. CDR3 DNA: TGTGCCAGCAGTTTACGGGACAGGTTTCGTGAGCAGTACTTC. Its translation is CASSLRDRFREQYF.

The rearrangement uses TRBV6-5 and TRBJ2-2, with D perhaps TRBD1 (6 bases). The CDR3 runs 14 residues. Looked up from germline, CDR1 is MNHEY and CDR2 is SVGAGI. The CDR3: CATRGSPNTGELFF. Written as DNA, the CDR3 is TGTGCTACCAGGGGAAGCCCGAACACCGGGGAGCTGTTTTTT.

V is TRBV28 and J is TRBJ1-5; D unclear. The CDR3 spans 16 residues. Germline CDR1 reads MDHEN; CDR2 reads SYDVKM. V was clipped by 4 bases and J by 1 base, with 14 bases between them. The CDR3 protein is CASSSGRGRSNQPQHF. The DNA for the CDR3 is TGTGCCAGCAGTTCTGGGCGGGGTCGGAGCAATCAGCCCCAGCATTTT.

This sequence joins TRBV19 and TRBJ2-7; TRBD1 matches 10 bases. Trimming removed 3 bases from V and 3 bases from J; junction bases left unmatched: 5. Germline V CDR1 and CDR2: LNHDA, SQIVND (reference sequence). The CDR3 totals 15 residues. This CDR3 is CASSMGDRGFYEQYF. As DNA, the CDR3 is TGTGCCAGTAGTATGGGGGACAGGGGATTCTACGAGCAGTACTTC.

This chain connects TRBV4-1 to TRBJ1-4; no reliable D call. This CDR3 is 16 amino acids long. Germline-derived CDR1 and CDR2 are MGHRA and YSYEKL. Trimming shortened V by 4 bases and J by 3 bases, and 15 bases separated the two germline ends. CDR3 sequence (DNA): TGCGCCAGCAGCCCATTGGAAACAGTCTCTAATGAAAAACTGTTTTTT. Protein product: CASSPLETVSNEKLFF.

The CDR3 is CASGERQGLSYEQYF. In DNA, the CDR3 is TGTGCCAGCGGGGAGAGACAGGGACTTTCCTACGAGCAGTACTTC. The rearrangement links TRBV6-1 to TRBJ2-7, with TRBD1 as a possible D gene (7 bases). This CDR3 region has 15 residues. The V end was cut by 8 bases, the J end by 1 base, with 18 bases between. Germline V CDR1 and CDR2: MNHNS, SASEGT.

V is TRBV10-2 and J is TRBJ2-1; 15 nucleotides match TRBD2. The CDR3 length is 18 residues. V lost 7 bases to trimming and J lost 8 bases; unmatched junction nucleotides: 15. CDR1 and CDR2 (germline): WSHSY, SAAADI. CDR3 protein: CASIGLAGGANHWDEQFF. Written as DNA, the CDR3 is TGCGCCAGCATTGGACTAGCGGGGGGGGCCAACCATTGGGATGAGCAGTTCTTC.

The chain has TRBV28 and TRBJ2-7; tentatively, D is TRBD2 (5 bases). V lost 3 bases and J lost 3, with 9 bases in between. The V gene's germline CDR1 is MDHEN and CDR2 SYDVKM. CDR3 length: 13 residues. CDR3 nucleotides: TGTGCCAGCAGTTTGAACGGGAACTACGAGCAGTACTTC. The encoded protein is CASSLNGNYEQYF.

The V and J genes are TRBV27 and TRBJ2-7; 11 bases are shared with TRBD1. The CDR3 has 14 amino acids. Germline CDR1 is MNHEY and CDR2 is SMNVEV (reference sequence). V lost 8 bases to trimming and J lost 3 bases; unmatched junction nucleotides: 6. The CDR3 sequence: CASGAGTGGYEQYF. CDR3 bases: TGTGCCAGCGGGGCCGGGACAGGGGGCTACGAGCAGTACTTC.

This sequence joins TRBV11-2 and TRBJ1-1; D unclear. CDR1 is SGHAT, CDR2 FQNNGV, per germline. V lost 3 bases to trimming and J lost 1 base, with 6 bases between them. The length of the CDR3 is 13 residues. CDR3 sequence reads: CASSFARNTEAFF. CDR3 DNA: TGTGCCAGCAGCTTCGCGCGGAACACTGAAGCTTTCTTT.

The chain couples TRBV14 to TRBJ2-6, with 7 bases identical to TRBD2. Germline V gene data show CDR1 as SGHDN and CDR2 as FVKESK. The CDR3 has 19 amino acids. The trim removed 1 base at V and 3 bases at J, leaving 12 bases unmatched. CDR3 residues: CASSQVPGGLGLGANVLTF. The CDR3 DNA is TGTGCCAGCAGCCAAGTTCCCGGGGGGTTAGGTCTTGGGGCCAACGTCCTGACTTTC.

V usage is TRBV11-2 and J usage is TRBJ2-2, with D possibly being TRBD2 (6 bases). The CDR3 extends over 18 amino acids. V gave up 1 base and J gave up 4 bases, with 19 bases separating them. Germline V gene lookup returns CDR1 SGHAT and CDR2 FQNNGV. CDR3 sequence (DNA): TGTGCCAGCAGCTTAGGGTCCTTGGGCGGGATGGGCACCGGGGAGCTGTTTTTT. The encoded protein is CASSLGSLGGMGTGELFF.

The chain has TRBV30 and TRBJ2-1; 8 bases match TRBD2. Per the germline V gene, CDR1 is GTSNPN and CDR2 is SVGIG (reference sequence). Trimming removed 4 bases from V and 4 bases from J; junction bases left unmatched: 12. The CDR3 runs 16 residues. CDR3 nucleotides: TGTGCCTGGATCGAACACGGGGGGGCGCGTTACAATGAGCAGTTCTTC. It specifies CAWIEHGGARYNEQFF.

The chain employs TRBV19 and TRBJ2-7; maybe TRBD1 (6 bases). V lost 5 bases and J lost 2, with 16 bases in between. The CDR3 runs 15 residues. The germline gives CDR1 LNHDA, CDR2 SQIVND (reference sequence). The CDR3 protein is CASSAGTLEAYEQYF. CDR3 nucleotide sequence: TGTGCCAGTAGTGCCGGGACACTGGAGGCCTACGAGCAGTACTTC.

This chain links TRBV4-1 with TRBJ2-2, with no clear D. Germline values: CDR1 MGHRA, CDR2 YSYEKL. The length of the CDR3 is 14 residues. Trimming removed 5 bases from V and 1 base from J, with 8 bases in between. This CDR3 reads CASSYTRNTGELFF. CDR3 sequence (DNA): TGCGCCAGCAGCTATACACGGAACACCGGGGAGCTGTTTTTT.

This rearrangement joins TRBV11-2 to TRBJ2-7; the match to TRBD2 covers 7 bases. The junction had 18 bases not matched to a gene; V was cut back by 8 bases and J by 2 bases. The CDR3 extends over 17 amino acids. Germline CDR1 reads SGHAT; CDR2 reads FQNNGV. The CDR3 protein is CASGGVFGSSGTYEQYF. The CDR3 DNA is TGTGCCAGCGGGGGGGTGTTCGGATCGAGTGGAACCTACGAGCAGTACTTC.

This rearrangement joins TRBV13 to TRBJ2-7, with TRBD2 identical over 12 bases. Germline trimming cut 8 bases from V and 7 bases from J; bases unmatched to any gene: 12. The V gene's germline CDR1 is PRHDT and CDR2 FYEKMQ (reference sequence). The CDR3 spans 15 residues. This chain's CDR3 is CASGRRLAGVWEQYF. CDR3 bases: TGTGCCAGCGGACGGAGACTAGCGGGAGTATGGGAGCAGTACTTC.

This clone appeared a single time. The chain carries TRBV27 and TRBJ2-7; 9 bases are shared with TRBD1. CDR3 length: 14 residues. Germline trimming cut 6 bases from V and 2 bases from J; bases unmatched to any gene: 5. Germline-derived CDR1 and CDR2 are MNHEY and SMNVEV (reference sequence). The CDR3 DNA reads as TGTGCCAGCAGCCCGACAGGGGGGACCTACGAGCAGTACTTC. Translating it yields CASSPTGGTYEQYF.

The chain combines TRBV7-9 with TRBJ1-2, with D possibly being TRBD1 (5 bases). The CDR3 sequence is 14 residues long. Trimming took off 1 base at V and 6 bases at J, with 12 bases between the two ends. Germline values: CDR1 SEHNR, CDR2 FQNEAQ (reference sequence). The CDR3 loop reads CASSLGGGTHGYTF. CDR3 nucleotides: TGTGCCAGCAGCTTAGGTGGAGGGACTCATGGCTACACCTTC. Based on the CDR3 plus reference TRBV7-9 and TRBJ1-2, the full variable domain is DTGVSQNPRHKITKRGQNVTFRCDPISEHNRLYWYRQTLGQGPEFLTYFQNEAQLEKSRLLSDRFSAERPKGSFSTLEIQRTEQGDSAMYLCASSLGGGTHGYTFGSGTRLTVV.

The chain joins TRBV5-6 to TRBJ1-2, with D hard to call. There are 12 residues in the CDR3. Germline-derived CDR1 and CDR2 are SGHDT and YYEEEE. Trimming removed 4 bases at V and 2 bases at J, with 6 bases between. CDR3 amino acids: CASSRQNYGYTF. The CDR3 bases are TGTGCCAGCAGCAGACAAAACTATGGCTACACCTTC. The full variable domain, rest sourced from reference TRBV5-6 and TRBJ1-2, is DAGVTQSPTHLIKTRGQQVTLRCSPKSGHDTVSWYQQALGQGPQFIFQYYEEEERQRGNFPDRFSGHQFPNYSSELNVNALLLGDSALYLCASSRQNYGYTFGSGTRLTVV.

The chain couples TRBV15 to TRBJ2-2; 9 nucleotides line up with TRBD1. The CDR3 totals 20 residues. CDR1 and CDR2 from the germline V gene are LNHNV and YYDKDF (reference sequence). The ends lost 2 bases at V and 3 bases at J; junction bases unmatched: 16. The CDR3 sequence is CATSRIPGTGSYLDTGELFF. In DNA, the CDR3 is TGTGCCACCAGCAGAATCCCCGGGACAGGGAGTTACTTGGACACCGGGGAGCTGTTTTTT. Full variable domain (outside the CDR3, taken from reference TRBV15 and TRBJ2-2): DAMVIQNPRYQVTQFGKPVTLSCSQTLNHNVMYWYQQKSSQAPKLLFHYYDKDFNNEADTPDNFQSRRPNTSFCFLDIRSPGLGDTAMYLCATSRIPGTGSYLDTGELFFGEGSRLTVL.